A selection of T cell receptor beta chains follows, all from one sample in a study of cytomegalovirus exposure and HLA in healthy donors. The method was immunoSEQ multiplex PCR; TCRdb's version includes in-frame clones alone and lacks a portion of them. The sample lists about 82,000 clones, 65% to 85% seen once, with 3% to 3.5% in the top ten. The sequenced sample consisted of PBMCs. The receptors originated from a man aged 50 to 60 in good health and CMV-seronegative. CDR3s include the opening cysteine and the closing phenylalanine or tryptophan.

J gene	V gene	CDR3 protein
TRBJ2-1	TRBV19	CASSRRTGGRHEQFF
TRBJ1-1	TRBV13	CASSLTPGGLDTEAFF
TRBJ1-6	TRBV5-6	CASSLGPDRDLSPLHF
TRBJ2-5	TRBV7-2	CASSPGGSETQYF
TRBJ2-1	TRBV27	CASSFWDTYNEQFF
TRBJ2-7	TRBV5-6	CASSNGSPYEQYF
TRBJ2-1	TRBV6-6	CASSYTGGDEQFF
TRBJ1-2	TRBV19	CASSIGHLHGYTF
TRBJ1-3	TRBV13	CASDLGGSSGNTIYF
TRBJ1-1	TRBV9	CASSVQGQNTEAFF
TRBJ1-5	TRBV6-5	CASSFQGSNQPQHF
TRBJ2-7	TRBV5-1	CASSDTGGSSTEQYF
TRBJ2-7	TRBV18	CASSPGRGSSEQYF
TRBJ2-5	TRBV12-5	CASGLGSGNQETQYF
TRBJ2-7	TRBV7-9	CASSLPPPQGYEQYF
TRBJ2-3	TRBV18	CASSTTSGTKDTQYF
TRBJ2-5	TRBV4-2	CASSFNLAGGPQETQYF
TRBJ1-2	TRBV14	CASSQGGQYGYTF
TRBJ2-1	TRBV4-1	CASSPPGGARNEQFF
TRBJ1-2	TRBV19	CASSSRDSSNYGYTF
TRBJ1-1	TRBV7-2	CASSPRTANTEAFF
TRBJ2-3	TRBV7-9	CASSLESADTQYF
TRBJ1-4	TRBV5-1	CASSPGQKEKLFF
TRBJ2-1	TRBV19	CASSRTGQGVNEQFF
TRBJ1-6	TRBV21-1	CASSKEKMAYPRSLSYNSPLHF
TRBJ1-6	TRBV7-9	CASSPARGYNSPLHF
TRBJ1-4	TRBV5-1	CASSVAGTKNEKLFF
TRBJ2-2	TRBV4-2	CASSQLSSSINTGELFF
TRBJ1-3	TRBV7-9	CASSQTGFSGNTIYF
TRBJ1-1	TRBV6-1	CASSEAGGTEAFF
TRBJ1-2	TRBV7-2	CASTPGWARSNYGYTF
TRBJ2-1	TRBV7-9	CASSSTGGTGNEQFF
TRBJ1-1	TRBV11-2	CASSFPGRGTEAFF
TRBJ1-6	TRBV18	CASSPTLYSSYNSPLHF
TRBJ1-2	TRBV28	CASTRQDKNYGYTF
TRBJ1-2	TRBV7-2	CASSLYSYGYTF
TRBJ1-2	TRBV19	CASSRGDYGYTF
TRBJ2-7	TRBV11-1	CASSLALGQSGVHEQYF
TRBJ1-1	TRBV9	CASSLGGVGAFF
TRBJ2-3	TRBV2	CASRSGLAGGSTDTQYF
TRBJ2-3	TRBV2	CASSEWGTDTDTQYF
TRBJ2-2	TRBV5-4	CASSFAGVMTGELFF
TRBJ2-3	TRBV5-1	CASSLAGVDTQYF
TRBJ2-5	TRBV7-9	CASSLTGGVETQYF
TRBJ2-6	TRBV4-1	CASSQEEFGGANVLTF
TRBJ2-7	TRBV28	CASSLTGGAVSYEQYF
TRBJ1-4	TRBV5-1	CASGLGRNAPEKLFF
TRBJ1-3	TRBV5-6	CASSSPTGLTGNTIYF
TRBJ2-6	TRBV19	CASSIGEGVPGANVLTF
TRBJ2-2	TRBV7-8	CASSFSAGYTGELFF
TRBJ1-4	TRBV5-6	CASSAPWTGDPGANEKLFF
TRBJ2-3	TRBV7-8	CASSGTRGTQYF
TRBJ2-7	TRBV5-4	CASSLGSSIAEQYF
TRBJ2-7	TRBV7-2	CASSSGQGTREQYF
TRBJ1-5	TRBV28	CASSFYRDINQPQHF